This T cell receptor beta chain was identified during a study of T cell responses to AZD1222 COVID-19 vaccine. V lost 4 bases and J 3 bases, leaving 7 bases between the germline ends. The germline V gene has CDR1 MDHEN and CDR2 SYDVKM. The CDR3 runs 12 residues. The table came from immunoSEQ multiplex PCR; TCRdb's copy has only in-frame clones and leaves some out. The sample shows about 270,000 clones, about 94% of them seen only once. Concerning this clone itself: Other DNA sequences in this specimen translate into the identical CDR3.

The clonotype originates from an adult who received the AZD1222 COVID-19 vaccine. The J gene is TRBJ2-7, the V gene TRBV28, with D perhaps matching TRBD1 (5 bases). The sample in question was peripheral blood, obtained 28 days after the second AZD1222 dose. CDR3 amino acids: CASSWGGYEQYF. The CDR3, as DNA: TGTGCCAGCAGTTGGGGCGGCTACGAGCAGTACTTC.